These T cell receptor beta chains were read from a single sample in a study of blood T cell repertoires in COVID-19. Some clones are missing from TCRdb's copy, which holds only in-frame ones; the method was immunoSEQ multiplex PCR. This sample has over 70,000 clones, with 75% to 90% found just once. Material: peripheral blood. All receptors derive from a man older than 75 with acute or convalescent COVID-19. Each CDR3 is given with its conserved first and last residue. Rows give clone size only sometimes, using once, few, many, or a class for an expanded clone.

size,V,CDR3
.,TRBV19,CASSRPDRPDQPQHF
.,TRBV28,CASREVNQPQHF
few,TRBV4-2,CASSPSGQIRNTGELFF
.,TRBV28,CASKGGDSGANVLTF
.,TRBV4-2,CASSQDPRGQNGYTF
.,TRBV2,CASRVGAIEQYF
.,TRBV7-9,CASSLPGQNNSPLHF
.,TRBV25-1,CASSPPRGHRDTQYF
.,TRBV27,CASSRAQGQGGGNQPQHF
.,TRBV1,CTSSQESQRGATGELFF
once,TRBV28,CAVLRTGRTGELFF